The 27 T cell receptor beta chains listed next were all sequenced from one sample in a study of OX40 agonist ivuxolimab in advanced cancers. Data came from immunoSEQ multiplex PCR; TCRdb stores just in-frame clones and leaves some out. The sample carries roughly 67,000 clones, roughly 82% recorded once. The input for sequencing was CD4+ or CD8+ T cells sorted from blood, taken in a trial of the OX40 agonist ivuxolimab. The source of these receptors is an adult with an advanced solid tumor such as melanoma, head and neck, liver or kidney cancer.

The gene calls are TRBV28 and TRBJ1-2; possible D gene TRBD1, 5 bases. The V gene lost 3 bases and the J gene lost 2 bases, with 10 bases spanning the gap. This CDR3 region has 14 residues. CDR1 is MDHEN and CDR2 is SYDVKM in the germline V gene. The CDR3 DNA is TGTGCCAGCAGTTTTGGGGGGAGCAACTATGGCTACACCTTC. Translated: CASSFGGSNYGYTF.

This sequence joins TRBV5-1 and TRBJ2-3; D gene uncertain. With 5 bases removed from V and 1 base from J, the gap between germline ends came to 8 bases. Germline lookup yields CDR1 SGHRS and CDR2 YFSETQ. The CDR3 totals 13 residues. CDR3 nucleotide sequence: TGCGCCAGCAGAAGTGGGGGCACAGATACGCAGTATTTT. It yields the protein CASRSGGTDTQYF.

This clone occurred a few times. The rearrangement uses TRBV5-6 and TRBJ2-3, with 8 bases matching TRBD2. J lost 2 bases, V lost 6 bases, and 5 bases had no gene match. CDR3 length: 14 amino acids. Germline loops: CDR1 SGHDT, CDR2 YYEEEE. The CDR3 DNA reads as TGTGCCAGCATTCTTAGCGGGGCCACAGATACGCAGTATTTT. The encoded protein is CASILSGATDTQYF.

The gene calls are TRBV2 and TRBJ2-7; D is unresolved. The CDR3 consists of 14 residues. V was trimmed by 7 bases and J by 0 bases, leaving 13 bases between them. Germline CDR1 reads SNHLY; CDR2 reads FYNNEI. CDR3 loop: CASNLLGSSYEQYF. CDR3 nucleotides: TGTGCCAGCAATCTTCTAGGATCCTCCTACGAGCAGTACTTC.

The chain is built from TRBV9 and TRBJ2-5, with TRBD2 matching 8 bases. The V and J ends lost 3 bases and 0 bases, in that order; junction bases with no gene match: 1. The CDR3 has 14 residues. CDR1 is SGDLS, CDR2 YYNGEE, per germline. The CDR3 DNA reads TGTGCCAGCAGCGCGCGGGGGGACCAAGAGACCCAGTACTTC. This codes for CASSARGDQETQYF.

CDR3 nucleotides: TGTGCCAGCGGGAACAGGGGTGGAAACACCATATATTTT. This encodes CASGNRGGNTIYF. The genes are TRBV6-1 and TRBJ1-3; TRBD1 agrees at 7 bases. V was clipped by 8 bases and J by 3 bases; unmatched bases: 4. CDR1 and CDR2 from the germline V gene are MNHNS and SASEGT. This CDR3 is built from 13 residues.

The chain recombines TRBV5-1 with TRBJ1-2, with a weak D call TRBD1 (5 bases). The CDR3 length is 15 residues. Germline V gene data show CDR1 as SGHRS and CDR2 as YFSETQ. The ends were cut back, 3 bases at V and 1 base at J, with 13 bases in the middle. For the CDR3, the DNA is TGCGCCAGCAGCTCGGCAAGGGGACTTAACTATGGCTACACCTTC. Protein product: CASSSARGLNYGYTF.

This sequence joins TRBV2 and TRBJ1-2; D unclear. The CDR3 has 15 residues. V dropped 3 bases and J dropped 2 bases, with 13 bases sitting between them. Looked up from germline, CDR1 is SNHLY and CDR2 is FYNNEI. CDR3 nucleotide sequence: TGTGCCAGCAGTGACGTATCGGGTCAGAACTATGGCTACACCTTC. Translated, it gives CASSDVSGQNYGYTF.

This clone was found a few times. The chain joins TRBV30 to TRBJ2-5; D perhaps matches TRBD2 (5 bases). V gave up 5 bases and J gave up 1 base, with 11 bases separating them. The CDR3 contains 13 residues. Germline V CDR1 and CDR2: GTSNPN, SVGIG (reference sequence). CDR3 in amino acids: CAWAGSFQETQYF. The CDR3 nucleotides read TGTGCCTGGGCGGGCTCTTTCCAAGAGACCCAGTACTTC.

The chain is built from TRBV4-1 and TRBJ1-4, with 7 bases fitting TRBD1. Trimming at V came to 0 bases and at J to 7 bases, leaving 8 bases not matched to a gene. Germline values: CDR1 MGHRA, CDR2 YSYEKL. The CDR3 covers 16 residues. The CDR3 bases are TGCGCCAGCAGCCAAGATTCGGAGACAGGGACTGAAAAACTGTTTTTT. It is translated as CASSQDSETGTEKLFF.

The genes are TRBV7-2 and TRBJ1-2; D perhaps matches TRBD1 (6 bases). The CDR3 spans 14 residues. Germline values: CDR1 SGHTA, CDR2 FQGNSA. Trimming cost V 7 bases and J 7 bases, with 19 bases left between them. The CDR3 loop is CASTTGRGEGGYTF. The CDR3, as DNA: TGTGCCAGCACGACCGGGAGGGGGGAAGGTGGCTACACCTTC. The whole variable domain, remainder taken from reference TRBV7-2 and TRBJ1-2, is GAGVSQSPSNKVTEKGKDVELRCDPISGHTALYWYRQSLGQGLEFLIYFQGNSAPDKSGLPSDRFSAERTGGSVSTLTIQRTQQEDSAVYLCASTTGRGEGGYTFGSGTRLTVV.

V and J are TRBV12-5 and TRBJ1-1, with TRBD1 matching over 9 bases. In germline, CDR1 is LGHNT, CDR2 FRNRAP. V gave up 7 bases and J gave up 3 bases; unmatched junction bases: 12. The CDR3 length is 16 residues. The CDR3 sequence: CASATRKDRGDTEAFF. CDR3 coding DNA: TGTGCTAGTGCCACCCGGAAGGACAGGGGTGACACTGAAGCTTTCTTT.

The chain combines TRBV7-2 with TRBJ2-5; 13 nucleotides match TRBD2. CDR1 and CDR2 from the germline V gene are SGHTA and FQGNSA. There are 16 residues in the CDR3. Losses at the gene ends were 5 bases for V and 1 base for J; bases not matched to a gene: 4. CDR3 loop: CASSRGLAGIQETQYF. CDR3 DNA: TGTGCCAGCAGCCGGGGACTAGCGGGGATCCAAGAGACCCAGTACTTC.

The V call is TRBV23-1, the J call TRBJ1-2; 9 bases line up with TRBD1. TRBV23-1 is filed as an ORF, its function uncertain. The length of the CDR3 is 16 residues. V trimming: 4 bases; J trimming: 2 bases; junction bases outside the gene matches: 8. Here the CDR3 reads CASSPGTGKENYGYTF. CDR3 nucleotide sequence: TGCGCCAGCAGTCCAGGGACAGGGAAAGAAAACTATGGCTACACCTTC.

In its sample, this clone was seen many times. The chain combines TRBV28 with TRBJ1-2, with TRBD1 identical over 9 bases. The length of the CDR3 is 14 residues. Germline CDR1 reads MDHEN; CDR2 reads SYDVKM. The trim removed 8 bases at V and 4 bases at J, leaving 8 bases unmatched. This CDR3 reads CASYTGTGSYGYTF. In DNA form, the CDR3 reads TGTGCCAGCTACACCGGGACAGGGTCCTATGGCTACACCTTC.

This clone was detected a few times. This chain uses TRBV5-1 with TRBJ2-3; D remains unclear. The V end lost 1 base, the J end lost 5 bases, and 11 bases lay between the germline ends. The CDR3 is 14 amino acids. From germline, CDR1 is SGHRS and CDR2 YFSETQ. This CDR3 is CASSLTRFQDTQYF. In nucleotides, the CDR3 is TGCGCCAGCAGCTTGACCCGTTTCCAAGATACGCAGTATTTT.

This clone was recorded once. The CDR3 DNA reads as TGTGCCACCAGCAACCAGGGGACAGATACGCAGTATTTT. It is translated as CATSNQGTDTQYF. The V gene is TRBV15, the J gene TRBJ2-3, with a weak D call TRBD1 (6 bases). CDR3 length equals 13 residues. CDR1 and CDR2 from the germline V gene are LNHNV and YYDKDF (reference sequence). The V and J ends lost 4 bases and 3 bases respectively, with 8 bases between them.

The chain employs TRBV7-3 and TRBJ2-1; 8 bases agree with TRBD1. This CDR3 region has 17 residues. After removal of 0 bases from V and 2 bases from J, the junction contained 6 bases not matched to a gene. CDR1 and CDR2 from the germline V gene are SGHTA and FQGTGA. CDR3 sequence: CASSLTWQGAPYNEQFF. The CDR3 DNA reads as TGTGCCAGCAGCTTAACGTGGCAGGGGGCCCCCTACAATGAGCAGTTCTTC.

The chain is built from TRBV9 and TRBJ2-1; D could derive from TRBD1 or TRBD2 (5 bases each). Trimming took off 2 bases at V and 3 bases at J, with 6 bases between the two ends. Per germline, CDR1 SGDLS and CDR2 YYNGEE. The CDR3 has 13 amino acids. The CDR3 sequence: CASSVGDYNEQFF. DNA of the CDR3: TGTGCCAGCAGCGTGGGGGACTACAATGAGCAGTTCTTC.

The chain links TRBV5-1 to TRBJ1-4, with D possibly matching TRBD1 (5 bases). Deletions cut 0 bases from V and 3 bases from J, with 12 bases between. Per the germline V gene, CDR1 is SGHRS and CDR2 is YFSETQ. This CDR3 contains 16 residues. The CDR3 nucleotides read TGCGCCAGCAGCTTGGAGGGGAGAGGGGCTAATGAAAAACTGTTTTTT. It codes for CASSLEGRGANEKLFF.

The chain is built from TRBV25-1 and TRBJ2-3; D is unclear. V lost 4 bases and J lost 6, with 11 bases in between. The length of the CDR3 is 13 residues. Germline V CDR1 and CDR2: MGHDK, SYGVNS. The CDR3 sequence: CASSGNVGDTQYF. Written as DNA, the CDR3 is TGTGCCAGCAGTGGCAACGTGGGGGATACGCAGTATTTT.

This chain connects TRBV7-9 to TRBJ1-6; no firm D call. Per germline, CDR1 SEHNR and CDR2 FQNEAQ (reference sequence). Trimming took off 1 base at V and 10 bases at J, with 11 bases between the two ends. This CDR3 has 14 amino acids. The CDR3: CASSLGTAGSPLHF. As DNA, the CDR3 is TGTGCCAGCAGCTTAGGTACAGCCGGGTCACCCCTCCACTTT.

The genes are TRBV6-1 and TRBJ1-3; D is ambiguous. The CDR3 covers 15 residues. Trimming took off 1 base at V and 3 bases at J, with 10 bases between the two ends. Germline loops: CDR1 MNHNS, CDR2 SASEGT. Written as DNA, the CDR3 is TGTGCCAGCAGTGAAGGTCAGCAGAGTGGAAACACCATATATTTT. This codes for CASSEGQQSGNTIYF.

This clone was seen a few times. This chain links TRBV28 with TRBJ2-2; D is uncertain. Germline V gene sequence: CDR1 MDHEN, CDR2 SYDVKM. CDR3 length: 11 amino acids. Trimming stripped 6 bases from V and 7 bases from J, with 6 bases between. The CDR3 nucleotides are TGTGCCAGCAGATCCAACGGGGAGCTGTTTTTT. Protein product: CASRSNGELFF.

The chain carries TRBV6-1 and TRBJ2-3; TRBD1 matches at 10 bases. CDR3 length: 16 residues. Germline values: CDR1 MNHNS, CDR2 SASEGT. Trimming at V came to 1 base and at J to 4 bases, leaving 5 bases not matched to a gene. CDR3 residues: CASSEVTGGASDTQYF. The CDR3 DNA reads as TGTGCCAGCAGTGAAGTGACAGGGGGCGCATCAGATACGCAGTATTTT.

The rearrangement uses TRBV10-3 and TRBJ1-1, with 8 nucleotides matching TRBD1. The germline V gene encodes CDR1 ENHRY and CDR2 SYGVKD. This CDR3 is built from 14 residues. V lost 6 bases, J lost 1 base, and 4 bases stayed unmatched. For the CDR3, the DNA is TGTGCCATCAGGGCCGGGACAGGGAACACTGAAGCTTTCTTT. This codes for CAIRAGTGNTEAFF.

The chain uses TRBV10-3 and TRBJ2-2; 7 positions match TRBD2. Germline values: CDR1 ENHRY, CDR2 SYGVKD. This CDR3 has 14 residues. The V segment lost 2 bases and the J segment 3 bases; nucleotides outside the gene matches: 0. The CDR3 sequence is CAISETSDTGELFF. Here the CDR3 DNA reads TGTGCCATCAGTGAGACTAGCGACACCGGGGAGCTGTTTTTT.